Below are 21 T cell receptor beta chains sequenced from a single sample in a study of cytomegalovirus exposure and HLA in healthy donors. The PCR ran on 60 Vbeta and 13 Jbeta primers. The assay was immunoSEQ multiplex PCR, and TCRdb's table has in-frame clones only and misses some. Of roughly 40,000 clones listed, about four fifths were seen once; the top ten hold about a tenth. What was sequenced was PBMCs. Every receptor here comes from a woman in her thirties or forties in good health and CMV-seronegative.

This chain uses TRBV6-1 with TRBJ1-6, with 8 bases fitting TRBD1. There are 15 residues in the CDR3. Germline CDR1 is MNHNS and CDR2 is SASEGT. J was trimmed by 9 bases and V by 7 bases; bases with no gene match: 11. The CDR3: CASNTGQGGRSPLHF. CDR3 DNA: TGTGCCAGCAATACCGGACAGGGCGGCCGTTCACCCCTCCACTTT.

The chain combines TRBV7-9 with TRBJ1-1; D might be TRBD1 (5 bases). The CDR3 sequence is 13 residues long. Germline V gene data show CDR1 as SEHNR and CDR2 as FQNEAQ (reference sequence). Trimming removed 6 bases at V and 0 bases at J, with 8 bases between. The CDR3 nucleotides read TGTGCCAGCAGGGGGGGAGTGAACACTGAAGCTTTCTTT. It encodes CASRGGVNTEAFF.

The V and J genes are TRBV5-4 and TRBJ2-1, with 10 bases aligning to TRBD1. The V and J ends lost 4 bases and 10 bases, in that order; junction bases with no gene match: 8. The CDR3 runs 14 residues. The germline V gene has CDR1 SGHNT and CDR2 YYREEE (reference sequence). DNA of the CDR3: TGTGCCAGCAGCAGAGAACCGACAGGGGGCGAGCAGTTCTTC. This codes for CASSREPTGGEQFF.

The chain is built from TRBV7-9 and TRBJ2-1; tentative D call: TRBD2 (6 bases). There are 12 residues in the CDR3. Germline loops: CDR1 SEHNR, CDR2 FQNEAQ (reference sequence). V shed 7 bases and J shed 3 bases, with 7 bases lying between them. The CDR3 reads CASTGGYNEQFF. CDR3 in DNA: TGTGCCAGCACCGGGGGCTACAATGAGCAGTTCTTC.

J is TRBJ2-7 and V is TRBV9; 10 positions match TRBD1. The CDR3 runs 14 residues. Trimming took 3 bases from V and 1 from J; bases not matched to a gene: 1. CDR1 is SGDLS and CDR2 is YYNGEE in the germline V gene. The chain's CDR3 is CASSGTGGSYEQYF. In DNA form, the CDR3 reads TGTGCCAGCAGCGGGACAGGGGGATCCTACGAGCAGTACTTC.

CDR3 coding DNA: TGTGCCAGCAGCGAGAGGGATACGCAGTATTTT. It translates to CASSERDTQYF. The V call is TRBV6-1, the J call TRBJ2-3; no clear D gene. Trimming pared 6 bases from V and 6 bases from J, leaving 7 bases between. This CDR3 has 11 amino acids. Germline V lookup: CDR1 MNHNS, CDR2 SASEGT.

CDR3 in amino acids: CASHGTANTEAFF. CDR3 DNA: TGTGCCAGCCATGGGACAGCCAACACTGAAGCTTTCTTT. The chain couples TRBV28 to TRBJ1-1, with 7 nucleotides matching TRBD1. The V gene's germline CDR1 is MDHEN and CDR2 SYDVKM. The CDR3 length is 13 residues. V lost 8 bases, J lost 2 bases, and 5 bases stayed unmatched.

This clone has a handful of counts. The chain recombines TRBV5-4 with TRBJ2-1; D is unclear. This CDR3 is built from 18 residues. Germline CDR1 and CDR2: SGHNT and YYREEE (reference sequence). V lost 1 base, J lost 5 bases, and 22 bases lay in between. CDR3 sequence: CASSLLVRTPARHNEQFF. The CDR3, as DNA: TGTGCCAGCAGCTTGTTAGTTCGAACGCCCGCTAGGCACAATGAGCAGTTCTTC. The whole variable domain, remainder taken from reference TRBV5-4 and TRBJ2-1, is ETGVTQSPTHLIKTRGQQVTLRCSSQSGHNTVSWYQQALGQGPQFIFQYYREEENGRGNFPPRFSGLQFPNYSSELNVNALELDDSALYLCASSLLVRTPARHNEQFFGPGTRLTVL.

The V gene is TRBV28, the J gene TRBJ2-7; a weak D match, TRBD1 (5 bases). The CDR3 extends over 14 amino acids. Trimming took off 6 bases at V and 3 bases at J, with 15 bases between the two ends. From germline, CDR1 is MDHEN and CDR2 SYDVKM. The CDR3 DNA reads as TGTGCCAGCAGCCGACGAGAAGGGGACTACGAGCAGTACTTC. It translates to CASSRREGDYEQYF.

Here the CDR3 reads CASSLSTGGYEQYV. In nucleotides, the CDR3 is TGCGCCAGCAGCCTCTCGACAGGGGGATACGAGCAGTACGTC. The chain links TRBV5-1 to TRBJ2-7, with 9 nucleotides matching TRBD1. The V segment lost 4 bases and the J segment 4 bases; nucleotides outside the gene matches: 6. In germline, CDR1 is SGHRS, CDR2 YFSETQ. The length of the CDR3 is 14 residues.

As for this clone: At the DNA level, this CDR3 is encoded by other sequences in the same sample as well. The chain joins TRBV25-1 to TRBJ1-6, with no clear D. V gave up 0 bases and J gave up 10 bases, with 7 bases separating them. The length of the CDR3 is 13 residues. Looked up from germline, CDR1 is MGHDK and CDR2 is SYGVNS. The CDR3 loop is CASSEYRGSPLHF. CDR3 coding DNA: TGTGCCAGCAGTGAATATCGGGGATCACCCCTCCACTTT.

The V call is TRBV2, the J call TRBJ1-4; 7 nucleotides line up with TRBD1. The J segment lost 8 bases and the V segment lost 6 bases, leaving 3 bases of the junction unmatched. CDR1 and CDR2 (germline): SNHLY, FYNNEI. The CDR3 consists of 12 residues. The CDR3 loop is CASSPRGEKLFF. The CDR3 coding sequence is TGTGCCAGCAGCCCCAGGGGGGAAAAACTGTTTTTT. The variable domain in full, completed from reference TRBV2 and TRBJ1-4, reads EPEVTQTPSHQVTQMGQEVILRCVPISNHLYFYWYRQILGQKVEFLVSFYNNEISEKSEIFDDQFSVERPDGSNFTLKIRSTKLEDSAMYFCASSPRGEKLFFGSGTQLSVL.

Here the CDR3 reads CASSLAGVDGYTF. In DNA form, the CDR3 reads TGCGCCAGCAGCTTGGCAGGGGTAGATGGCTACACCTTC. The V gene is TRBV5-1, the J gene TRBJ1-2, with D possibly being TRBD1 (6 bases). Germline V gene data show CDR1 as SGHRS and CDR2 as YFSETQ. The germline V and J ends were trimmed by 0 bases and 6 bases, with 9 bases remaining between them. CDR3 length: 13 amino acids.

The chain joins TRBV4-2 to TRBJ2-3, with 8 positions matching TRBD2. CDR1 and CDR2 from the germline V gene are LGHNA and YNFKEQ. The CDR3 covers 16 residues. V trimming: 1 base; J trimming: 9 bases; junction bases outside the gene matches: 12. The DNA for the CDR3 is TGTGCCAGCAGCCAAGCCCCGGCTAGCGGGCCACCCACGCAGTATTTT. The encoded protein is CASSQAPASGPPTQYF.

This clone came up once. V usage is TRBV2 and J usage is TRBJ2-7; TRBD1 aligns across 10 bases. With 5 bases clipped from V and 7 bases from J, the junction kept 14 bases outside the gene matches. This CDR3 comprises 16 residues. The germline V gene has CDR1 SNHLY and CDR2 FYNNEI. The CDR3 here is CASSPYPGQGIYEQYV. The CDR3, as DNA: TGTGCCAGCAGTCCATATCCGGGACAGGGGATTTATGAGCAGTACGTC.

The chain employs TRBV20-1 and TRBJ2-7; D possibly corresponds to TRBD1 (6 bases). CDR1 and CDR2 from the germline V gene are DFQATT and SNEGSKA (reference sequence). This CDR3 region has 11 residues. Trimming left V 6 bases short and J 3 bases short, with 9 bases between. CDR3 coding DNA: TGCAGTGCCCACAGGGACTACGAGCAGTACTTC. Translated: CSAHRDYEQYF.

This chain uses TRBV4-2 with TRBJ1-4; perhaps TRBD1 as D (5 bases). CDR3 size: 13 residues. V was clipped by 5 bases and J by 4 bases, with 8 bases between them. Germline V gene lookup returns CDR1 LGHNA and CDR2 YNFKEQ. CDR3 DNA: TGTGCCAGCAGCGACAGAAGTAATGAAAAACTGTTTTTT. This gives the protein CASSDRSNEKLFF.

This clone was seen a handful of times. The chain carries TRBV6-6 and TRBJ1-5, with no clear D. The CDR3 runs 16 residues. Germline CDR1 is MNHNY and CDR2 is SVGAGI (reference sequence). Trimming cost V 6 bases and J 4 bases, with 19 bases left between them. CDR3 amino acids: CASSPPARMTNQPQHF. DNA of the CDR3: TGTGCCAGCAGCCCTCCCGCGAGGATGACTAATCAGCCCCAGCATTTT.

The rearrangement links TRBV9 to TRBJ1-1, with 7 bases matching TRBD1. Germline-derived CDR1 and CDR2 are SGDLS and YYNGEE. The CDR3 extends over 13 amino acids. Losses at the gene ends were 2 bases for V and 4 bases for J; bases not matched to a gene: 2. CDR3 sequence (DNA): TGTGCCAGCAGCGTGGGGACAGTCACTGAAGCTTTCTTT. Its protein product is CASSVGTVTEAFF.

The chain has TRBV7-9 and TRBJ2-5; TRBD2 might be the D (6 bases). The V gene lost 4 bases and the J gene lost 2 bases, with 17 bases spanning the gap. The germline CDR1 and CDR2 sequences are SEHNR and FQNEAQ (reference sequence). The CDR3 length is 16 residues. CDR3 region: CASSSVGTWDQETQYF. Here the CDR3 DNA reads TGTGCCAGCAGCTCCGTCGGGACTTGGGATCAAGAGACCCAGTACTTC.

The chain's CDR3 is CASSSNFNYGYTF. The CDR3 DNA is TGTGCCAGCAGCTCAAATTTTAACTATGGCTACACCTTC. The chain carries TRBV5-5 and TRBJ1-2; D is uncertain. The CDR3 spans 13 residues. V lost 3 bases and J lost 1, with 7 bases in between. Germline V gene lookup returns CDR1 SGHKS and CDR2 YYEKEE (reference sequence).